This TCR beta chain was captured by sequencing in a study of identical twins. The study's findings and limits: For out-of-frame beta sequences, excess twin sharing was weaker.

Notes on this clonotype: The antigen remains undetermined.

TCRdb independently ran MiXCR on the 5' RACE reads; one entry per CDR3 protein. The sample includes about 720,000 distinct CDR3 sequences, approximately 9% seen only once; the top ten take 0.75% to 1%. The germline CDR1 and CDR2 sequences are SEHNR and FQNEAQ (reference sequence). This CDR3 region has 15 residues. Trimming cost V 5 bases and J 5 bases; bases outside gene matches: 8. These same records also appear under a second study, on yellow fever vaccine responses in identical twins.

The sequencing input was PBMCs. The chain has TRBV7-9 and TRBJ2-1, with 8 bases identical to TRBD2. The sequence was collected from a woman younger than 30 in good health. The CDR3 is CASSRRGGPHNEQFF. In DNA form, the CDR3 reads TGTGCCAGCAGCCGCCGGGGGGGTCCGCACAATGAGCAGTTCTTC. The whole variable domain, filled in from reference TRBV7-9 and TRBJ2-1, reads DTGVSQNPRHKITKRGQNVTFRCDPISEHNRLYWYRQTLGQGPEFLTYFQNEAQLEKSRLLSDRFSAERPKGSFSTLEIQRTEQGDSAMYLCASSRRGGPHNEQFFGPGTRLTVL.